The 12 T cell receptor beta chains in this list originate from one sample, sequenced in a study of shared clonotypes between healthy human individuals. Produced via immunoSEQ multiplex PCR; TCRdb's table is partial and in-frame only. Of about 2.5 million clones in the sample, under 95% were seen once. Sample: naive CD4+ T cells from PBMCs. Stated subset: CD45RA+ positively selected. The receptor set was obtained from a man aged 18 to 35 in good health. Some clones in this sample may be carry-over from other donors' samples.

In nucleotides, the CDR3 is TGTGCCAGCAGTAACTGGGGGCCTGTTTCCACTGAAGCTTTCTTT. Encoded protein: CASSNWGPVSTEAFF. This chain links TRBV13 with TRBJ1-1, with D tentatively TRBD1 (6 bases). The CDR3 loop spans 15 amino acids. V lost 6 bases, J lost 4 bases, and 18 bases lay in between. In germline, CDR1 is PRHDT, CDR2 FYEKMQ (reference sequence).

The chain is built from TRBV18 and TRBJ1-4, with D maybe TRBD1 (5 bases). This CDR3 comprises 15 residues. V lost 1 base to trimming and J lost 3 bases, with 9 bases between them. The germline gives CDR1 KGHSH, CDR2 LQKENI. The CDR3: CASSPRRGSNEKLFF. The CDR3 nucleotides are TGTGCCAGCTCACCACGGAGGGGTTCTAATGAAAAACTGTTTTTT.

This rearrangement joins TRBV9 to TRBJ2-2, with a weak D call TRBD1 (5 bases). Per germline, CDR1 SGDLS and CDR2 YYNGEE. CDR3 length equals 16 residues. With 0 bases removed from V and 6 bases from J, the gap between germline ends came to 15 bases. CDR3 region: CASSVVPTGEAGELFF. CDR3 DNA: TGTGCCAGCAGCGTAGTCCCCACAGGAGAGGCCGGGGAGCTGTTTTTT.

The V call is TRBV27, the J call TRBJ2-7; D is possibly TRBD2 (5 bases). V lost 7 bases, J lost 0 bases, and 16 bases lay in between. The CDR3 covers 15 residues. Germline V CDR1 and CDR2: MNHEY, SMNVEV (reference sequence). The CDR3 loop is CASMNFRGSSYEQYF. In DNA form, the CDR3 reads TGTGCCAGCATGAACTTTCGGGGAAGCTCCTACGAGCAGTACTTC.

The V call is TRBV7-5, the J call TRBJ2-1; the table calls TRBD2, which could not be checked here. TRBV7-5 is designated a pseudogene. This CDR3 region has 19 residues. CDR3 in DNA: TGTGTCAGAAGCTTAGCCGGGACTAGCGGGGGGAACTCCTACAATGAGCAGTTCTTC. Its protein product is CVRSLAGTSGGNSYNEQFF.

The gene calls are TRBV19 and TRBJ1-5, with 10 bases fitting TRBD1. This CDR3 has 15 amino acids. Trimming took 5 bases from V and 6 from J; bases not matched to a gene: 7. Germline loops: CDR1 LNHDA, CDR2 SQIVND (reference sequence). Written as DNA, the CDR3 is TGTGCCAGTAGTCTATGGACAGGGGGGGCTCAGCCCCAGCATTTT. Protein product: CASSLWTGGAQPQHF.

The V and J genes are TRBV6-6 and TRBJ2-1; possible D gene TRBD2, 7 bases. Germline V gives CDR1 MNHNY, CDR2 SVGAGI (reference sequence). CDR3 length equals 15 residues. The V end lost 7 bases, the J end lost 0 bases, and 13 bases lay between the germline ends. The CDR3 sequence is CASTREGGSYNEQFF. The CDR3 DNA follows: TGTGCCAGCACTAGGGAGGGGGGCTCCTACAATGAGCAGTTCTTC.

V is TRBV19 and J is TRBJ2-5; D remains ambiguous. There are 15 residues in the CDR3. Germline CDR1 reads LNHDA; CDR2 reads SQIVND (reference sequence). V lost 3 bases to trimming and J lost 2 bases, with 13 bases between them. CDR3 DNA: TGTGCCAGTAGTATTAGGAGAGAGTGGCAAGAGACCCAGTACTTC. Translation: CASSIRREWQETQYF.

The rearrangement joins TRBV9 to TRBJ2-7; no clear D gene. This CDR3 spans 14 amino acids. Germline values: CDR1 SGDLS, CDR2 YYNGEE. Between the trimmed V and J ends, which lost 0 bases and 0 bases, there was a span of 7 bases. CDR3 amino acids: CASSVEGGSYEQYF. As DNA, the CDR3 is TGTGCCAGCAGCGTAGAGGGTGGCTCCTACGAGCAGTACTTC. The full variable domain, its missing parts supplied by reference TRBV9 and TRBJ2-7, is DSGVTQTPKHLITATGQRVTLRCSPRSGDLSVYWYQQSLDQGLQFLIQYYNGEERAKGNILERFSAQQFPDLHSELNLSSLELGDSALYFCASSVEGGSYEQYFGPGTRLTVT.

The rearrangement uses TRBV5-1 and TRBJ2-1, with 13 bases aligning to TRBD2. Germline lookup yields CDR1 SGHRS and CDR2 YFSETQ. The CDR3 runs 18 residues. The ends lost 4 bases at V and 8 bases at J; junction bases unmatched: 15. CDR3 in DNA: TGCGCCAGCAGCCTACGGAGGACTAGCGGGAGTGGGTTATATGAGCAGTTCTTC. This codes for CASSLRRTSGSGLYEQFF.

The CDR3 region has the DNA TGTGCCAGCAGCTTAATCAGGGAGGGGGAGCTGTTTTTT. Amino acids: CASSLIREGELFF. The V and J genes are TRBV7-3 and TRBJ2-2; the D call may be TRBD1 or TRBD2 (5 bases each). This CDR3 is built from 13 residues. Germline CDR1 SGHTA, CDR2 FQGTGA. V shed 1 base and J shed 8 bases, with 8 bases lying between them.

The V call is TRBV4-2, the J call TRBJ1-4; D gene unclear. The germline CDR1 and CDR2 sequences are LGHNA and YNFKEQ. V lost 3 bases to trimming and J lost 1 base, with 9 bases between them. The CDR3 covers 15 residues. This CDR3 is CASSQPEGTNEKLFF. In nucleotides, the CDR3 is TGTGCCAGCAGCCAGCCAGAAGGAACTAATGAAAAACTGTTTTTT.